A selection of T cell receptor beta chains follows, all from one sample in a study of cytomegalovirus exposure and HLA in healthy donors. TCRdb's copy holds only in-frame clones and misses some; the assay was immunoSEQ multiplex PCR. The sample has about 110,000 clones, about 87% seen once. The specimen was PBMCs. The source is a young woman in good health and CMV-seropositive. CDR3s include the opening cysteine and the closing phenylalanine or tryptophan. A D gene is named only where the DNA matches it firmly. Not every row has a clone size; where given, it reads once, few, many or a size class.

j_call d_call clone_size v_call cdr3_aa cdr3_nt
TRBJ1-3 TRBD1 - TRBV7-9 CASSLEGAAGNTIYF TGTGCCAGCAGCTTAGAGGGGGCAGCTGGAAACACCATATATTTT
TRBJ1-4 - - TRBV7-6 CASSLEPPYNEKLFF TGTGCCAGCAGCTTAGAGCCCCCATACAATGAAAAACTGTTTTTT
TRBJ1-1 TRBD1 - TRBV19 CASSQTGGNTEAFF TGTGCCAGTAGCCAGACAGGGGGGAACACTGAAGCTTTCTTT
TRBJ2-5 - - TRBV5-1 CASSLFSGGEQTQYF TGCGCCAGCAGCTTGTTTTCTGGGGGCGAACAGACCCAGTACTTC
TRBJ2-3 - - TRBV7-2 CASSLYPEETDTQYF TGTGCCAGCAGCTTATACCCCGAGGAAACAGATACGCAGTATTTT
TRBJ1-3 - - TRBV5-8 CASRLRGSGNTIYF TGTGCCAGCAGGCTCAGGGGCTCTGGAAACACCATATATTTT
TRBJ2-2 TRBD1 - TRBV7-2 CASSPWTGVGGELFF TGTGCCAGCAGCCCCTGGACAGGGGTGGGCGGGGAGCTGTTTTTT
TRBJ2-1 - - TRBV5-6 CASSLEGAGSYNEQFF TGTGCCAGCAGCTTGGAGGGAGCGGGCTCCTACAATGAGCAGTTCTTC
TRBJ1-4 - once TRBV28 CASSLAGGRRDEKLFF TGTGCCAGCAGTTTGGCGGGGGGCAGACGAGATGAAAAACTGTTTTTT
TRBJ2-6 TRBD1 - TRBV5-1 CASSWQRGQGSSGANVLTF TGCGCCAGCAGCTGGCAACGGGGACAGGGCAGCTCTGGGGCCAACGTCCTGACTTTC
TRBJ1-2 - - TRBV28 CASRGLGYGYTF TGTGCCAGCAGGGGGCTGGGCTATGGCTACACCTTC
TRBJ1-2 - - TRBV7-9 CASSLSGGDYGYTF TGTGCCAGCAGCTTAAGTGGAGGGGACTATGGCTACACCTTC
TRBJ1-4 TRBD1 - TRBV18 CASSRATGTNEKLFF TGTGCCAGCTCACGCGCGACAGGGACTAATGAAAAACTGTTTTTT
TRBJ1-2 - few TRBV4-1 CASSQERLSYGYTF TGCGCCAGCAGCCAAGAGAGGTTGAGCTATGGCTACACCTTC
TRBJ1-5 - - TRBV10-3 CAISEVLTHSNQPQHF TGTGCCATCAGTGAAGTCCTCACTCATAGCAATCAGCCCCAGCATTTT
TRBJ1-5 - - TRBV2 CASSDTGQNNQPQHF TGTGCCAGCAGTGACACCGGACAGAACAATCAGCCCCAGCATTTT
TRBJ2-2 - - TRBV21-1 CASSKDRGRELFF TGTGCCAGCAGCAAGGACAGGGGCCGGGAGCTGTTTTTT
TRBJ1-2 TRBD1 - TRBV5-4 CASSLEQGGYFNYGYTF TGTGCCAGCAGCTTGGAACAGGGGGGTTACTTTAACTATGGCTACACCTTC
TRBJ1-1 - - TRBV5-3 CARSLAGIPPEAFF TGTGCCAGAAGCTTGGCCGGGATTCCCCCTGAAGCTTTCTTT
TRBJ2-7 - - TRBV7-8 CASSLGGSDYEQYF TGTGCCAGCAGCCTGGGCGGGTCGGACTACGAGCAGTACTTC
TRBJ1-3 - - TRBV4-2 CASSQEGGWNTIYF TGTGCCAGCAGCCAAGAGGGGGGGTGGAACACCATATATTTT
TRBJ2-7 TRBD1 - TRBV15 CATSPLYTGEVYEQYF TGTGCCACCAGCCCTCTGTATACAGGGGAAGTCTACGAGCAGTACTTC
TRBJ2-2 TRBD2 - TRBV28 CASSPAGTTGELFF TGTGCCAGCAGTCCAGCGGGGACCACCGGGGAGCTGTTTTTT
TRBJ1-5 - - TRBV5-6 CASSRGGTSNQPQHF TGTGCCAGCAGCCGCGGGGGGACTAGCAATCAGCCCCAGCATTTT
TRBJ2-7 TRBD1 - TRBV19 CASSFRDSGTYEQYF TGTGCCAGTAGTTTCCGGGACAGCGGAACCTACGAGCAGTACTTC
TRBJ1-4 - - TRBV14 CASSQVTGLNEKLFF TGTGCCAGCAGCCAAGTGACAGGACTTAATGAAAAACTGTTTTTT
TRBJ1-5 - - TRBV21-1 CASRRGSGDRGYVGPQHF TGTGCCAGCAGGCGTGGCAGTGGGGACAGGGGTTATGTCGGCCCCCAGCATTTT
TRBJ2-5 TRBD1 - TRBV11-2 CASSLGWQGVETQYF TGTGCCAGCAGCTTAGGCTGGCAGGGGGTCGAGACCCAGTACTTC
TRBJ1-3 - - TRBV4-3 CASSIGGAGNTIYF TGCGCCAGCAGTATCGGGGGAGCTGGAAACACCATATATTTT
TRBJ1-2 - few TRBV19 CASTRGGTGYGYTF TGTGCCAGTACCCGGGGGGGGACCGGCTATGGCTACACCTTC
TRBJ1-2 - - TRBV5-4 CASSLDRGVGGYTF TGTGCCAGCAGCTTGGATAGGGGCGTTGGGGGCTACACCTTC
TRBJ2-1 - few TRBV25-1 CASSESGTHVNEQFF TGTGCCAGCAGTGAATCGGGGACTCATGTTAATGAGCAGTTCTTC
TRBJ1-2 - - TRBV27 CASSSGTSKGYTF TGTGCCAGCAGTTCCGGGACAAGTAAAGGCTACACCTTC
TRBJ1-5 TRBD1 - TRBV6-5 CASRAGGLQPQHF TGTGCCAGCAGGGCAGGGGGCCTACAGCCCCAGCATTTT
TRBJ2-4 TRBD2 - TRBV27 CASSREGENIQYF TGTGCCAGCAGTCGGGAGGGTGAAAACATTCAGTACTTC
TRBJ1-5 - few TRBV7-9 CASSPGTPSGPQHF TGTGCCAGCAGCCCCGGGACTCCTTCAGGTCCCCAGCATTTT
TRBJ1-3 - - TRBV9 CASSAGASNSGNTIYF TGTGCCAGCAGCGCAGGGGCCTCAAACTCTGGAAACACCATATATTTT
TRBJ2-1 - once TRBV18 CASSPQGAPGNEQFF TGTGCCAGCTCACCACAAGGAGCCCCCGGGAATGAGCAGTTCTTC
TRBJ2-1 TRBD2 - TRBV9 CASSVAALAGGGSYNEQFF TGTGCCAGCAGCGTAGCAGCACTAGCGGGGGGCGGCTCCTACAATGAGCAGTTCTTC
TRBJ2-3 TRBD2 once TRBV13 CASSPLPGLAGGTDTQYF TGTGCCAGCAGCCCGCTCCCCGGACTAGCGGGGGGCACAGATACGCAGTATTTT
TRBJ1-1 TRBD1 - TRBV9 CASSRTGDMNTEAFF TGTGCCAGCAGCAGGACAGGGGATATGAACACTGAAGCTTTCTTT
TRBJ2-7 - - TRBV15 CATSRDITSPEIWGLPATYEQYF TGTGCCACCAGCAGAGATATTACCTCACCGGAGATTTGGGGCCTGCCTGCAACCTACGAGCAGTACTTC
TRBJ2-5 - once TRBV2 CAGDAGETQYF TGTGCCGGGGATGCAGGGGAGACCCAGTACTTC
TRBJ1-6 TRBD1 - TRBV7-6 CASSPQTGSNSPLHF TGTGCCAGCAGCCCGCAGACAGGGTCCAATTCACCCCTCCACTTT
TRBJ1-6 - few TRBV6-7 CASSFSRPREESPLHF TGTGCCAGCAGTTTTTCGAGACCCAGAGAGGAGTCACCCCTCCACTTT
TRBJ2-3 - - TRBV27 CASSLSRAGVFSTDTQYF TGTGCCAGCAGTTTATCCAGGGCTGGGGTTTTTAGCACAGATACGCAGTATTTT
TRBJ2-2 TRBD1 - TRBV19 CASINRGSTGELFF TGTGCCAGTATAAACAGGGGTAGCACCGGGGAGCTGTTTTTT
TRBJ1-3 - - TRBV6-6 CASSYSQGSIGNTIYF TGTGCCAGCAGTTACTCGCAGGGAAGCATCGGAAACACCATATATTTT
TRBJ2-3 TRBD2 - TRBV6-1 CASRITSGGPDTQYF TGTGCCAGCAGGATTACTAGCGGGGGCCCCGATACGCAGTATTTT
TRBJ2-2 - - TRBV4-3 CASSQDWNRNTGELFF TGCGCCAGCAGCCAAGATTGGAACAGAAACACCGGGGAGCTGTTTTTT
TRBJ2-5 - - TRBV19 CASSTSLAEETQYF TGTGCCAGTAGTACCTCCCTCGCGGAGGAGACCCAGTACTTC
TRBJ1-4 - - TRBV2 CASSEALGGGEKLFF TGTGCCAGCAGTGAAGCGCTCGGGGGGGGAGAAAAACTGTTTTTT
TRBJ1-5 - - TRBV28 CASSPPYWGGDNQPQHF TGTGCCAGCAGTCCCCCGTATTGGGGCGGGGACAATCAGCCCCAGCATTTT
TRBJ2-2 - - TRBV6-4 CASSDSQGTGELFF TGTGCCAGCAGTGACTCCCAGGGGACCGGGGAGCTGTTTTTT